These T cell receptor beta chains were read from a single sample in a study of radiotherapy plus CTLA-4 blockade in lung cancer. Repertoires were generated with immunoSEQ multiplex PCR, while TCRdb's copy carries only in-frame clones and drops some. The data contain 55,000 to 65,000 clones, around 80% of them singletons. This specimen consisted of peripheral blood, obtained from a patient treated with radiotherapy plus ipilimumab. The receptors stem from a human donor with non-small cell lung cancer who had a partial response to radiotherapy plus ipilimumab. The CDR3 runs from the conserved cysteine through the conserved F or W. Each record gives: J gene, D gene, V gene, clone size, CDR3 protein, CDR3 DNA. The D gene is left open where the match is weak. Size is stated for part of the rows, as once, few or many counts, or as a class when the clone is expanded.

J gene: TRBJ1-2
D gene: NA
V gene: TRBV10-2
clone size: NA
CDR3 protein: CASSESVAYGYTF
CDR3 DNA: TGCGCCAGCAGTGAGTCAGTAGCCTATGGCTACACCTTC

J gene: TRBJ1-1
D gene: NA
V gene: TRBV30
clone size: NA
CDR3 protein: CAWLVGGAMNTEAFF
CDR3 DNA: TGTGCCTGGCTCGTCGGGGGGGCCATGAACACTGAAGCTTTCTTT

J gene: TRBJ2-1
D gene: NA
V gene: TRBV27
clone size: NA
CDR3 protein: CASSLGGSYNEQFF
CDR3 DNA: TGTGCCAGCTCTTTGGGGGGCTCCTACAATGAGCAGTTCTTC

J gene: TRBJ1-1
D gene: TRBD1
V gene: TRBV5-4
clone size: NA
CDR3 protein: CASSLRTGRDTEAFF
CDR3 DNA: TGTGCCAGCAGCTTAAGGACAGGGCGGGACACTGAAGCTTTCTTT

J gene: TRBJ2-2
D gene: NA
V gene: TRBV6-5
clone size: NA
CDR3 protein: CAVTRQGGTGELFF
CDR3 DNA: TGTGCCGTAACACGCCAGGGCGGCACCGGGGAGCTGTTTTTT

J gene: TRBJ1-4
D gene: TRBD1
V gene: TRBV28
clone size: NA
CDR3 protein: CASRHSNIKQGLNEKLFF
CDR3 DNA: TGTGCCAGCAGGCACTCCAATATAAAACAGGGGCTTAACGAAAAACTGTTTTTT

J gene: TRBJ2-6
D gene: TRBD2
V gene: TRBV5-1
clone size: few
CDR3 protein: CASSPTSGGAYGANVLTF
CDR3 DNA: TGCGCCAGCAGCCCGACTAGCGGGGGGGCGTATGGGGCCAACGTCCTGACTTTC

J gene: TRBJ2-3
D gene: TRBD2
V gene: TRBV6-6
clone size: NA
CDR3 protein: CASSPRRSLAGGTQYF
CDR3 DNA: TGTGCCAGCAGTCCAAGAAGGAGTCTAGCGGGGGGTACGCAGTATTTT

J gene: TRBJ1-1
D gene: NA
V gene: TRBV7-9
clone size: NA
CDR3 protein: CASSPPTGLNTEAFF
CDR3 DNA: TGTGCCAGCAGCCCCCCGACAGGTTTGAACACTGAAGCTTTCTTT

J gene: TRBJ2-2
D gene: NA
V gene: TRBV7-9
clone size: NA
CDR3 protein: CASSPQQGHGELFF
CDR3 DNA: TGTGCCAGCAGCCCGCAACAGGGCCACGGGGAGCTGTTTTTT

J gene: TRBJ1-1
D gene: TRBD1
V gene: TRBV11-2
clone size: NA
CDR3 protein: CASKILRTGSGEAFF
CDR3 DNA: TGTGCCAGCAAAATTCTCCGGACAGGGAGTGGTGAAGCTTTCTTT